What follows describes a single TCR delta chain. Its antigen is not yet known. No much larger clone exists at a distance of one base, and base qualities are not known. Thymic samples were depleted of alphabeta T cells, then CD3+ TCRVdelta1+ TCRVdelta2- thymocytes were FACS-sorted. The purity of the sorted Vdelta1+ thymocytes was between 98% and 99.6%. Thymic specimens came from 8 or 9 paediatric patients undergoing corrective cardiac surgery, aged from about 5 days to 17 months. Thymic tissue was dispersed, and mononuclear cells were isolated on a Histopaque-1077 density gradient. For staining, the antibodies used were anti-TCRVdelta1 clone TS8.2, anti-TCRVdelta2 clone B6, anti-CD3 clone HIT3a and anti-TCRalphabeta clone IP26. These data are taken from a study of Vδ1+ human thymocytes (dated by TCRdb to 2017 to 2018). Turning to the overall study: As a data resource, the study described the mRNA-level TRG and TRD CDR3 repertoires of highly purified Vdelta1+ thymocytes obtained from young children. The multiplex-based CDR3 amplicon strategy had previously been validated against 5'RACE-based CDR3 amplicon generation methods. General findings and caveats noted by the study authors: In contrast to oligoclonal peripheral blood repertoires, thymic TRG and TRD repertoires appeared to be highly polyclonal with Gaussian CDR3 length distributions. The use of highly purified populations and single-cell validation was advised by the authors, since misinterpretation of bulk repertoire data could be caused by unexpected Vdelta2 sequences. Many TRG clonotypes were shared between donors (up to roughly 6.9x10^3), whereas TRD repertoires were essentially private (max about 120 shared). Donors did not cluster by age or sex, so the analyses were not stratified by age or sex. Although sort purity was high, around 21% of thymic TRD sequences were Vdelta2 (with a few Vdelta3), in contrast to the peripheral blood Vdelta1+ controls.

RNA extraction was carried out with the RNeasy mini kit, and reverse transcription was then done using Superscript III. Multiplex PCR was used to generate CDR3 amplicons, with pooled V-gene forward primers and a constant-region reverse primer carrying Illumina adaptor overhangs. After gel purification, the amplicons were indexed with Nextera index primers during roughly 8 additional PCR cycles and then purified using AMPure XP beads. The libraries were sequenced on an Illumina MiSeq using paired-end 250 bp reads, dual indexing and a 20% PhiX spike-in. The original pipeline was this. Read quality was checked with FastQC, and TRG read pairs were merged using ea-utils fastq-join. Sequences were annotated with IMGT/HighV-QUEST, keeping only productive sequences with unambiguous V-gene assignment; clonotypes were defined by identical CDR3 sequence. VDJtools 1.1.1, tcR 2.2.3, Treemap and vegan Shannon diversity in R 3.4.4 were used for downstream analysis. The public reads were reprocessed by TCRdb using CATT, and rows of matching DNA were later combined. For this entry, the V and J calls and clone size follow TCRdb and not the study's own pipeline. The sample includes 80,000 or so delta-chain clones, with about 35% observed a single time. Together, the top ten hold roughly 0.25% of the sample.

According to the germline V gene, CDR1 reads TSWWSYY and CDR2 reads QGS. V has 1 base trimmed and J has 0 bases trimmed; junction bases matching no gene number 23. The CDR3, from cysteine to phenylalanine, totals 22 residues. The DNA shown is the 66-base CDR3, in frame from base 1. The receptor chain draws on TRDV1 and TRDJ1, with TRDD3 matching 7 junction bases. This TCR was recovered from a boy in the first two years of life who had congenital heart surgery. Sequencing was performed on Vdelta1+ gamma-delta thymocytes from the thymus. According to the study, the label for this sample's cell subset or site signals: FACS-sorted CD3+ TCRalphabeta- TCRVdelta1+ TCRVdelta2- thymocytes. The encoded CDR3 is CALGEPTGPLLVLGTYTDKLIF. The DNA sequence is given as TGTGCTCTTGGGGAACCAACCGGCCCCTTACTGGTACTGGGGACTTACACCGATAAACTCATCTTT.